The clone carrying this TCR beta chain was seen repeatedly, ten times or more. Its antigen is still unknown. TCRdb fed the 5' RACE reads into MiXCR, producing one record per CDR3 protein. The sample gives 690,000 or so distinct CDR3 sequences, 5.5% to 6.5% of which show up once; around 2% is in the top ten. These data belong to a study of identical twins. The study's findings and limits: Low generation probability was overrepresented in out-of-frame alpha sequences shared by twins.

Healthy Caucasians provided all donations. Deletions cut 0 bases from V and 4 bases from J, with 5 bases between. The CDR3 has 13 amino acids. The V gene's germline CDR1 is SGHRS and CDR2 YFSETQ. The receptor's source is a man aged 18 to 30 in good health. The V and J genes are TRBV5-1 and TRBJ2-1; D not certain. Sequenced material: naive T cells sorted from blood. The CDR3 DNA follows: TGCGCCAGCAGCTTGGATGCATACAATGAGCAGTTCTTC. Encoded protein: CASSLDAYNEQFF.